This TCR beta chain was observed in a study of early stage breast cancer tumors. Overall study context: Most invasive tumors, twelve of 16, were ER+/PR+/HER2-.

Per germline, CDR1 LNHDA and CDR2 SQIVND (reference sequence). V dropped 6 bases and J dropped 4; count of bases not matched to a gene: 7. The CDR3 runs 14 residues. Regarding this clone: Its antigen is currently unknown.

The data were produced by immunoSEQ multiplex PCR, yet TCRdb's version contains in-frame clones alone and is incomplete. In the table there are tens of thousands of clones, just over 90% of which are singletons. Findings of the study overall: Most shared enriched TCRB sequences were commonly generated ones.

Sequencing was performed on blood. The receptor comes from a person aged 65-85 years with breast cancer. This chain connects TRBV19 to TRBJ2-7, with 9 positions matching TRBD1. The DNA of the CDR3 is TGTGCCAGTAGCCCGGGACAGGGCGGGTACGAGCAGTACTTC. Amino acids: CASSPGQGGYEQYF. Using reference TRBV19 and TRBJ2-7 for the parts outside the CDR3, the full variable domain is DGGITQSPKYLFRKEGQNVTLSCEQNLNHDAMYWYRQDPGQGLRLIYYSQIVNDFQKGDIAEGYSVSREKKESFPLTVTSAQKNPTAFYLCASSPGQGGYEQYFGPGTRLTVT.